The 21 T cell receptor beta chains below come from one sample, sequenced in a study of CD4 T cells in relation to SARS-CoV-2 and coronaviruses. These receptors lack a known antigen. Assay: immunoSEQ multiplex PCR; the TCRdb copy retains only in-frame clones and omits some. The table records under 25,000 clones, 55% to 80% of them present only once. Before the COVID-19 pandemic, during about 2010-2019, CD4+ T cells were taken from unexposed donors. CD4+ T cells were isolated from the cells after more than 8 days of culture. The sequenced material came from CD4+ T cells from PBMCs, cultured in vitro. The receptors derive from a human donor in good health.

This clone has just a few counts. The chain carries TRBV4-2 and TRBJ2-1; D might be TRBD2 (6 bases). This CDR3 is 15 amino acids long. Germline V lookup: CDR1 LGHNA, CDR2 YNFKEQ. Trimming took off 1 base at V and 8 bases at J, with 15 bases between the two ends. The chain's CDR3 is CASSQGLAQRDEQFF. The CDR3 region has the DNA TGTGCCAGCAGCCAAGGGCTAGCGCAGAGGGATGAGCAGTTCTTC.

This clone was counted between two and nine times. The V call is TRBV12-3 or TRBV12-4, the J call TRBJ2-7; D is ambiguous. The CDR3 covers 11 residues. With 5 bases removed from V and 6 bases from J, the gap between germline ends came to 8 bases. The CDR3, as DNA: TGTGCCAGCAGTGTAATTGGCGAGCAGTACTTC. The encoded protein is CASSVIGEQYF.

V and J are TRBV7-3 and TRBJ2-3; TRBD2 matches at 7 bases. V shed 5 bases and J 4 bases; nucleotides not matched to a gene: 3. The CDR3 contains 13 residues. CDR1 and CDR2 from the germline V gene are SGHTA and FQGTGA. The CDR3 DNA follows: TGTGCCAGCAGCCCGGGGGGTTCAGATACGCAGTATTTT. It codes for CASSPGGSDTQYF.

This clone was seen more than once but under ten times. This rearrangement joins TRBV4-2 to TRBJ2-1, with 11 bases that match TRBD2. The CDR3 covers 16 residues. V dropped 4 bases and J dropped 6; count of bases not matched to a gene: 8. In germline, CDR1 is LGHNA, CDR2 YNFKEQ. The CDR3 here is CASSPLTSGSPNEQFF. DNA for the CDR3: TGTGCCAGCAGCCCCTTAACTAGCGGGAGCCCCAATGAGCAGTTCTTC.

This clone has a handful of counts. The chain uses TRBV24-1 and TRBJ2-2; D is possibly TRBD1 (5 bases). The V gene lost 3 bases and the J gene lost 4 bases, with 11 bases spanning the gap. Per germline, CDR1 KGHDR and CDR2 SFDVKD. The CDR3 contains 15 residues. The CDR3 reads CATSDGAGSTGELFF. In DNA, the CDR3 is TGTGCCACCAGTGATGGGGCAGGGTCCACCGGGGAGCTGTTTTTT.

The chain is built from TRBV5-1 and TRBJ2-3; D is undetermined. The CDR3 is made up of 14 amino acids. Germline loops: CDR1 SGHRS, CDR2 YFSETQ. V dropped 5 bases and J dropped 0 bases, with 10 bases sitting between them. The CDR3 spells CASRVGPSTDTQYF. The DNA of the CDR3 is TGCGCCAGCAGGGTGGGCCCTAGCACAGATACGCAGTATTTT.

The gene calls are TRBV4-3 and TRBJ2-3; 13 nucleotides line up with TRBD2. The CDR3 consists of 17 residues. Germline V gene sequence: CDR1 LGHNA, CDR2 YSLEER. After removal of 2 bases from V and 4 bases from J, the junction contained 6 bases not matched to a gene. DNA for the CDR3: TGCGCCAGCAGCCAAACACTAGCGGGGGGGAGGGCAGATACGCAGTATTTT. Protein sequence: CASSQTLAGGRADTQYF.

The chain uses TRBV5-1 and TRBJ2-1; 8 positions match TRBD2. Looked up from germline, CDR1 is SGHRS and CDR2 is YFSETQ. The CDR3 consists of 16 residues. With 0 bases clipped from V and 6 bases from J, the junction kept 8 bases outside the gene matches. CDR3 loop: CASSLGVGAGANEQFF. CDR3 DNA: TGCGCCAGCAGCTTGGGGGTCGGAGCGGGAGCCAATGAGCAGTTCTTC.

The gene calls are TRBV3-1 (or the pseudogene TRBV3-2) and TRBJ1-6; unclear D gene. The CDR3 covers 12 residues. Germline CDR1 LGHDT, CDR2 YNNKEL (reference sequence). V was pared by 0 bases and J by 14 bases, with 8 bases between. The chain's CDR3 is CASSQDWRALHF. The CDR3 DNA sequence: TGTGCCAGCAGCCAAGACTGGCGGGCCCTCCACTTT.

This clone came up a few times. The CDR3 reads CASSLGIENTIYF. As DNA, the CDR3 is TGCGCCAGCAGCTTGGGGATCGAAAACACCATATATTTT. The chain has TRBV5-1 and TRBJ1-3; the D is unclear. The CDR3 is 13 residues long. Deletions cut 0 bases from V and 6 bases from J, with 7 bases between. Germline V gives CDR1 SGHRS, CDR2 YFSETQ.

J is TRBJ1-5 and V is TRBV23-1; D gene unclear. TRBV23-1 is designated an ORF whose function remains uncertain. V dropped 4 bases and J dropped 1 base, with 14 bases sitting between them. The CDR3 loop spans 16 amino acids. This CDR3 reads CASSPPDIASNQPQHF. CDR3 coding DNA: TGCGCCAGCAGTCCCCCAGACATTGCGAGCAATCAGCCCCAGCATTTT.

The rearrangement uses TRBV10-3 and TRBJ2-2; a weak D match, TRBD2 (8 bases). CDR3 length: 15 residues. V was cut by 6 bases and J by 6 bases, with 17 bases left in between. CDR1 and CDR2 (germline): ENHRY, SYGVKD. CDR3 nucleotides: TGTGCCATCAGAAGGACTAGCAGGGGGTCCGGGGAGCTGTTTTTT. Protein product: CAIRRTSRGSGELFF.

This clone was counted a few times. V is TRBV7-2 and J is TRBJ2-1, with D tentatively TRBD1 (6 bases). Germline CDR1 is SGHTA and CDR2 is FQGNSA. There are 14 residues in the CDR3. V was clipped by 6 bases and J by 6 bases, with 15 bases between them. The CDR3 nucleotides are TGTGCCAGCAGTTTCTCGACAGGCTTCAATGAGCAGTTCTTC. Amino acid sequence: CASSFSTGFNEQFF.

V gene TRBV6-5 combines with J gene TRBJ2-2; weak D call: TRBD2 (7 bases). V was pared by 2 bases and J by 6 bases, with 13 bases between. The CDR3 extends over 15 amino acids. Germline CDR1 reads MNHEY; CDR2 reads SVGAGI. The CDR3 DNA reads TGTGCCAGCAGTTACGTCGGGGGGCCCGCCGGGGAGCTGTTTTTT. Protein: CASSYVGGPAGELFF.

V usage is TRBV18 and J usage is TRBJ1-3; D gene uncertain. Germline loops: CDR1 KGHSH, CDR2 LQKENI. This CDR3 region has 14 residues. Trimming pared 4 bases from V and 7 bases from J, leaving 14 bases between. Here the CDR3 reads CASSLGIDRNTIYF. The CDR3 bases are TGTGCCAGCTCACTTGGGATAGATCGGAACACCATATATTTT. Based on the CDR3 plus reference TRBV18 and TRBJ1-3, the full variable domain is NAGVMQNPRHLVRRRGQEARLRCSPMKGHSHVYWYRQLPEEGLKFMVYLQKENIIDESGMPKERFSAEFPKEGPSILRIQQVVRGDSAAYFCASSLGIDRNTIYFGEGSWLTVV.

The V gene is TRBV7-2, the J gene TRBJ2-1; 14 bases fit TRBD2. Germline trimming cut 5 bases from V and 15 bases from J; bases unmatched to any gene: 6. Germline values: CDR1 SGHTA, CDR2 FQGNSA. The CDR3 is 13 residues long. CDR3 in DNA: TGTGCCAGCAGCGGAACGACTAGCGGGAGGGGGTTCTTC. It translates to CASSGTTSGRGFF. The variable domain in full, completed from reference TRBV7-2 and TRBJ2-1, reads GAGVSQSPSNKVTEKGKDVELRCDPISGHTALYWYRQSLGQGLEFLIYFQGNSAPDKSGLPSDRFSAERTGGSVSTLTIQRTQQEDSAVYLCASSGTTSGRGFFGPGTRLTVL.

V and J are TRBV7-9 and TRBJ2-7; the D call may be TRBD1 or TRBD2 (7 bases each). V was shortened by 0 bases and J by 7 bases, with 16 bases between the two germline ends. The CDR3 loop spans 15 amino acids. In germline, CDR1 is SEHNR, CDR2 FQNEAQ (reference sequence). CDR3 nucleotides: TGTGCCAGCAGCTTAGCGCAGGGGGGGACGGGTGAGCAGTACTTC. It yields the protein CASSLAQGGTGEQYF.

Here the CDR3 reads CASSKGFTSDDEQFF. The CDR3 DNA reads as TGTGCCAGCAGCAAAGGGTTTACTAGCGACGATGAGCAGTTCTTC. This rearrangement joins TRBV21-1 to TRBJ2-1; TRBD2, as called in the table, went unchecked against the DNA. TRBV21-1 is assigned pseudogene status. This CDR3 is built from 15 residues.

The chain couples TRBV10-3 to TRBJ1-4; no reliable D call. CDR1 and CDR2 (germline): ENHRY, SYGVKD. The germline V and J ends were trimmed by 6 bases and 7 bases, with 15 bases remaining between them. The CDR3 loop spans 14 amino acids. The CDR3 sequence: CAISPSGNLEKLFF. Here the CDR3 DNA reads TGTGCCATCAGCCCCTCCGGTAACCTTGAAAAACTGTTTTTT.

The CDR3 is CASTPGTGYSNQPQHF. In DNA form, the CDR3 reads TGTGCCAGTACCCCCGGGACAGGGTATAGCAATCAGCCCCAGCATTTT. The V gene is TRBV19, the J gene TRBJ1-5; 9 positions match TRBD1. The CDR3 is 16 residues long. Per the germline V gene, CDR1 is LNHDA and CDR2 is SQIVND (reference sequence). V was clipped by 7 bases and J by 0 bases; unmatched bases: 7.

The V gene is TRBV25-1, the J gene TRBJ2-3; 9 nucleotides agree with TRBD2. The germline V gene encodes CDR1 MGHDK and CDR2 SYGVNS. This CDR3 is built from 15 residues. Losses at the gene ends were 5 bases for V and 1 base for J; bases not matched to a gene: 4. CDR3 in DNA: TGTGCCAGCAGTCCCCGGACTAGCGGCACAGATACGCAGTATTTT. Translation gives CASSPRTSGTDTQYF.